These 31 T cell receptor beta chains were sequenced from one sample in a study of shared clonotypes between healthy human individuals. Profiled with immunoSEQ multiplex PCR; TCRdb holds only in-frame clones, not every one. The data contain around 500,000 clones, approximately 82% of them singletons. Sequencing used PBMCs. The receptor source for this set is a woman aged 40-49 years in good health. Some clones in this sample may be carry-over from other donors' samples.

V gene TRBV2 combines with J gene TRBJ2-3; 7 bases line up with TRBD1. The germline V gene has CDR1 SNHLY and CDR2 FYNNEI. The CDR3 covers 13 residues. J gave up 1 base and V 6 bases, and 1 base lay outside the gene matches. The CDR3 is CASSGQGTDTQYF. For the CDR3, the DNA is TGTGCCAGCAGCGGACAGGGCACAGATACGCAGTATTTT.

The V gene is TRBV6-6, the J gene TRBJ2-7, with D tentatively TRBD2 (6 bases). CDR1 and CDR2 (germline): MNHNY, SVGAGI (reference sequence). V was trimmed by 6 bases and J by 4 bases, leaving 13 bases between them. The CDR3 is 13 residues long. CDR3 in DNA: TGTGCCAGCAGCCACAGCCGGGGGTACGAGCAGTACTTC. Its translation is CASSHSRGYEQYF.

The CDR3 nucleotides read TGTGCCAGCTCAAAGTCGAACACCGGGGAGCTGTTTTTT. Translating it yields CASSKSNTGELFF. This chain joins TRBV18 and TRBJ2-2; D is undetermined. Deletions cut 5 bases from V and 0 bases from J, with 4 bases between. The CDR3 sequence is 13 residues long. CDR1 is KGHSH and CDR2 is LQKENI in the germline V gene.

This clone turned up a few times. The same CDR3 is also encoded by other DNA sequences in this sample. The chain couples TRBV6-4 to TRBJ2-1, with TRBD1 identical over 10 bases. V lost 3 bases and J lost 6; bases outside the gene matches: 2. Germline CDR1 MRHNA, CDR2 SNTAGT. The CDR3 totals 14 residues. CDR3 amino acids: CASSEGQGGNEQFF. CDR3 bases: TGTGCCAGCAGTGAAGGACAGGGGGGCAATGAGCAGTTCTTC.

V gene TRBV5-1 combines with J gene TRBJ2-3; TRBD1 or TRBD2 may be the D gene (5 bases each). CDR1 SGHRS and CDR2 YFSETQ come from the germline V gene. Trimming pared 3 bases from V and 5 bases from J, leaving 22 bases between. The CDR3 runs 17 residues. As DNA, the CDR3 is TGCGCCAGCAGCTGGGGTGCCGGGGTGTGGGGCAAAGATACGCAGTATTTT. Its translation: CASSWGAGVWGKDTQYF.

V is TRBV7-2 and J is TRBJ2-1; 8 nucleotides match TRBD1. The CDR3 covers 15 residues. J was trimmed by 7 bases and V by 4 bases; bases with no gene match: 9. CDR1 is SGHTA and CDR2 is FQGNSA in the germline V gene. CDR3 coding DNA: TGTGCCAGCAGCTCGGACAGGGCCTTGAGGAATGAGCAGTTCTTC. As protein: CASSSDRALRNEQFF.

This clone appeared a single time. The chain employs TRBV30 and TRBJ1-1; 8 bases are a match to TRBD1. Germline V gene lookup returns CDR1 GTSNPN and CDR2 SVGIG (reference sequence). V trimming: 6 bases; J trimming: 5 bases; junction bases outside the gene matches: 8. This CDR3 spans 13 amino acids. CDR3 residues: CACSQGASTEAFF. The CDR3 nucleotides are TGTGCCTGCTCGCAGGGGGCGAGTACTGAAGCTTTCTTT.

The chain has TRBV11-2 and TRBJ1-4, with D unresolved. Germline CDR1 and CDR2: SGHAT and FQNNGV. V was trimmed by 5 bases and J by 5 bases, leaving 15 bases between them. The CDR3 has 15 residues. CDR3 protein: CASSPDGRGNEKLFF. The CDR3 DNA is TGTGCCAGCAGCCCGGACGGGCGAGGAAATGAAAAACTGTTTTTT.

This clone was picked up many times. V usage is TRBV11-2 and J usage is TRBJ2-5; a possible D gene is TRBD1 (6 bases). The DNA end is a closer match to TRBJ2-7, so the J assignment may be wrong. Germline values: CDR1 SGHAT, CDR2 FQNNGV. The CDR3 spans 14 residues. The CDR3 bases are TGTGCCAGCAGCTTAGACAGGGGAGCCGGCGAGCAGTACTTC. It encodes CASSLDRGAGEQYF.

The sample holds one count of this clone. In DNA form, the CDR3 reads TGTGCCTGGCGGCGACAGGGACTTGCTGGGGCCAACGTCCTGACTTTC. It codes for CAWRRQGLAGANVLTF. The chain carries TRBV30 and TRBJ2-6; a possible D gene is TRBD1 (7 bases). The CDR3 is 16 amino acids. CDR1 and CDR2 from the germline V gene are GTSNPN and SVGIG (reference sequence). Trimming took 5 bases from V and 2 from J, leaving 16 bases between them.

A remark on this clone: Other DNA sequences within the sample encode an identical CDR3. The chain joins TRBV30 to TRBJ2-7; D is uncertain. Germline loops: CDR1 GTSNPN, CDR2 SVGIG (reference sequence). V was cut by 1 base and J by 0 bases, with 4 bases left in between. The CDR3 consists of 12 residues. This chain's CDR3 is CAWSASSYEQYF. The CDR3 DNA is TGTGCCTGGAGTGCCAGCTCCTACGAGCAGTACTTC. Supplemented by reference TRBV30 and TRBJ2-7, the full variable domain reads SQTIHQWPATLVQPVGSPLSLECTVEGTSNPNLYWYRQAAGRGLQLLFYSVGIGQISSEVPQNLSASRPQDRQFILSSKKLLLSDSGFYLCAWSASSYEQYFGPGTRLTVT.

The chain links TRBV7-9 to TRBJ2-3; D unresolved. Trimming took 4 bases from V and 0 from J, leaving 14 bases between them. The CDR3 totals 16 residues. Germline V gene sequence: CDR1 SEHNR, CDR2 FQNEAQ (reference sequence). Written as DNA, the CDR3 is TGTGCCAGCAGCTCCCGCCGGACGGCTAGCACAGATACGCAGTATTTT. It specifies CASSSRRTASTDTQYF. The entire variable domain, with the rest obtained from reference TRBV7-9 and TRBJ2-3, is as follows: DTGVSQNPRHKITKRGQNVTFRCDPISEHNRLYWYRQTLGQGPEFLTYFQNEAQLEKSRLLSDRFSAERPKGSFSTLEIQRTEQGDSAMYLCASSSRRTASTDTQYFGPGTRLTVL.

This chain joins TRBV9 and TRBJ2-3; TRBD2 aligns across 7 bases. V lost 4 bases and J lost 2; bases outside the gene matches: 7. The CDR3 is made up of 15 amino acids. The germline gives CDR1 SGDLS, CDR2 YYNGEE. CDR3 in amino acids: CASSSGIPHTDTQYF. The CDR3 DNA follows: TGTGCCAGCAGCAGCGGGATTCCCCACACAGATACGCAGTATTTT.

The CDR3 bases are TGTGCCAGCAGTGAACGGGGCTTGGGGGGAGGACAGCCCCAGCATTTT. Translated, it gives CASSERGLGGGQPQHF. The chain carries TRBV6-1 and TRBJ1-5, with TRBD1 as a possible D gene (5 bases). Trimming shortened V by 2 bases and J by 7 bases, and 18 bases separated the two germline ends. CDR1 is MNHNS and CDR2 is SASEGT in the germline V gene. This CDR3 has 16 residues.

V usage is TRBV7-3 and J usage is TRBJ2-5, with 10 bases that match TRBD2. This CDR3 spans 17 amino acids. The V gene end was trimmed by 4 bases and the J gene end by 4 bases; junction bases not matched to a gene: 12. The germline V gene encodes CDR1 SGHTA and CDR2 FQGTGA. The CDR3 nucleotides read TGTGCCAGCAGCTCCTCTACCGGACTAGCGGAGGGAGAGACCCAGTACTTC. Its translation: CASSSSTGLAEGETQYF.

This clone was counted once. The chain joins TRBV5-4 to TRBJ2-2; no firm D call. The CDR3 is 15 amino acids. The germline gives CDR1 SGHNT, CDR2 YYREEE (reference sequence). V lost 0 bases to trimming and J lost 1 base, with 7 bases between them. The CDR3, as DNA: TGTGCCAGCAGCTTGGATGGCGGGAACACCGGGGAGCTGTTTTTT. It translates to CASSLDGGNTGELFF.

The CDR3 DNA is TGCGCCAGCAGCTTGGAGGGGTCCCTTAACACCGGGGAGCTGTTTTTT. It encodes CASSLEGSLNTGELFF. The chain is built from TRBV5-1 and TRBJ2-2; D perhaps matches TRBD1 (5 bases). CDR1 and CDR2 from the germline V gene are SGHRS and YFSETQ. Trimming took 0 bases from V and 2 from J, leaving 11 bases between them. The CDR3 totals 16 residues.

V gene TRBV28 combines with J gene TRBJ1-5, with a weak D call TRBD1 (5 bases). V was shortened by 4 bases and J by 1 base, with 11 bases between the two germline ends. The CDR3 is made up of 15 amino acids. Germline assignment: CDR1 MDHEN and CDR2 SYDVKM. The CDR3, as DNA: TGTGCCAGCAGTTCCGGCGACAGCAGCAATCAGCCCCAGCATTTT. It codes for CASSSGDSSNQPQHF. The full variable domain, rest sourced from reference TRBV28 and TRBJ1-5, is DVKVTQSSRYLVKRTGEKVFLECVQDMDHENMFWYRQDPGLGLRLIYFSYDVKMKEKGDIPEGYSVSREKKERFSLILESASTNQTSMYLCASSSGDSSNQPQHFGDGTRLSIL.

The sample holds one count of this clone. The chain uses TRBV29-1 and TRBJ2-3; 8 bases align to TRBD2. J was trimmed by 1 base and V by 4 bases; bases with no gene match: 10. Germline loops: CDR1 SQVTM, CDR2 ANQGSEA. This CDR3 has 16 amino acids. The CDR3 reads CSVVGLSGRGTDTQYF. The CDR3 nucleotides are TGCAGCGTTGTGGGTCTCAGCGGGAGAGGCACAGATACGCAGTATTTT.

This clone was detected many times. CDR3 sequence: CASNPGGVDTEAFF. The CDR3 DNA reads as TGTGCCAGCAACCCGGGGGGTGTGGACACTGAAGCTTTCTTT. The V call is TRBV6-5, the J call TRBJ1-1, with D tentatively TRBD1 (5 bases). The CDR3 extends over 14 amino acids. The germline gives CDR1 MNHEY, CDR2 SVGAGI. The V end was cut by 7 bases, the J end by 3 bases, with 15 bases between.

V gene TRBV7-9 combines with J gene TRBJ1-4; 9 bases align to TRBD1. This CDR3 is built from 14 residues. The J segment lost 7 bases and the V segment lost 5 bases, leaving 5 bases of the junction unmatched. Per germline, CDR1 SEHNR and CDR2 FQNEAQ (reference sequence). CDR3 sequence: CASSTGQGSEKLFF. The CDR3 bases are TGTGCCAGCAGCACAGGACAGGGGAGTGAAAAACTGTTTTTT. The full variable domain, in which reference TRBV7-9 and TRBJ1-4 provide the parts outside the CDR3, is DTGVSQNPRHKITKRGQNVTFRCDPISEHNRLYWYRQTLGQGPEFLTYFQNEAQLEKSRLLSDRFSAERPKGSFSTLEIQRTEQGDSAMYLCASSTGQGSEKLFFGSGTQLSVL.

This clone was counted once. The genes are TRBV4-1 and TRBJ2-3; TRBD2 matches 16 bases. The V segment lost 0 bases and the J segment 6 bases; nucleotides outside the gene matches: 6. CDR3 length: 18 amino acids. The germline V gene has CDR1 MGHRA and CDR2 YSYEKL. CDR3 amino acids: CASSQEPGTSGRGDTQYF. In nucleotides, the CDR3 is TGCGCCAGCAGCCAAGAACCCGGGACTAGCGGGAGGGGTGATACGCAGTATTTT.

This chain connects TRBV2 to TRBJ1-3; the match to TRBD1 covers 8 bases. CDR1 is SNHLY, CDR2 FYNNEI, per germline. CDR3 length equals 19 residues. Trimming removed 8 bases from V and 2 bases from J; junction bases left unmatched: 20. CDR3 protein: CASRGGDRGLGGAGNTIYF. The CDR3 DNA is TGTGCCAGCCGCGGTGGAGACAGGGGCCTCGGAGGGGCTGGAAACACCATATATTTT.

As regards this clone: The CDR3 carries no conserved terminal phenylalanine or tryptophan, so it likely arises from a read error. CDR3 loop: CAWSAVNYGYTL. CDR3 nucleotides: TGTGCCTGGAGTGCGGTTAACTATGGCTACACCCTC. The chain has TRBV30 and TRBJ1-2; no reliable D call. The CDR3 loop spans 12 amino acids. V lost 1 base and J lost 1, with 4 bases in between. Germline CDR1 and CDR2: GTSNPN and SVGIG (reference sequence).

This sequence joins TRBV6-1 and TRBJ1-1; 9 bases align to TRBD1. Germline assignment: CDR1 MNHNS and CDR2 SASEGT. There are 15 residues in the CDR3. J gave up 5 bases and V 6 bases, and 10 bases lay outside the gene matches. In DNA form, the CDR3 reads TGTGCCAGCAGCAGACAGGGGGGTAGTGGGACTGAAGCTTTCTTT. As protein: CASSRQGGSGTEAFF.

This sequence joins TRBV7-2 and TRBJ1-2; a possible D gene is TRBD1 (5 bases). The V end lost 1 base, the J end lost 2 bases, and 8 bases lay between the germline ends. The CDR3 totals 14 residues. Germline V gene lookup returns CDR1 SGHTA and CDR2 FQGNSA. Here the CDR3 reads CASSLDRRNYGYTF. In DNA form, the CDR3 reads TGTGCCAGCAGCTTAGACAGGCGGAACTATGGCTACACCTTC.

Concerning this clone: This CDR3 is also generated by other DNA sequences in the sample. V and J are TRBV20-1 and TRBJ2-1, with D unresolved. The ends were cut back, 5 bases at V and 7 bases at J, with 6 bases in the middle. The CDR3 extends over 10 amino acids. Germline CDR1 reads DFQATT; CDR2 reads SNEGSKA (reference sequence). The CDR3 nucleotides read TGCAGTGCTGAACGGAATGAGCAGTTCTTC. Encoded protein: CSAERNEQFF.

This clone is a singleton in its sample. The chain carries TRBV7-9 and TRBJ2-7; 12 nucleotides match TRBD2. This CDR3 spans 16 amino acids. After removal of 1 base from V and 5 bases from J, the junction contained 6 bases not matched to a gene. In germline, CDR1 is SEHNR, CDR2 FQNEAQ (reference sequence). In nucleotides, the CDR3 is TGTGCCAGCAGCTTAGGACCTAGCGGGAGGGCTCACGAGCAGTACTTC. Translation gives CASSLGPSGRAHEQYF.

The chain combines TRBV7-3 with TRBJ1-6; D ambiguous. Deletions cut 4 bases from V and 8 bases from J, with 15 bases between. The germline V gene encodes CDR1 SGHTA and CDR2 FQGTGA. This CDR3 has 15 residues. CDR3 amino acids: CASSSSGKSDSPLHF. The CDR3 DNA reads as TGTGCCAGCAGCTCCTCGGGCAAGTCAGATTCACCCCTCCACTTT.

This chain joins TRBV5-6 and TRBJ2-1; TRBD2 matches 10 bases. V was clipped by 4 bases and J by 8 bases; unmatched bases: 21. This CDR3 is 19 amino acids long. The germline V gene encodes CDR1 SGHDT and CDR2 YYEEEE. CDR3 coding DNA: TGTGCCAGCAGCCCAATGAAGACTAGCGGGCTCCAAAGGGTCCATGAGCAGTTCTTC. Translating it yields CASSPMKTSGLQRVHEQFF.

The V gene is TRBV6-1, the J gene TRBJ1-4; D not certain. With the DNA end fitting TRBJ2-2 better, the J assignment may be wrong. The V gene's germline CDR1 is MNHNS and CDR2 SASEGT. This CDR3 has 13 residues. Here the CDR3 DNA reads TGTGCCAGCAGTGAAGCAGGGTCCACGGAGCTGTTTTTT. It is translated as CASSEAGSTELFF.